Below, 8 T cell receptor beta chains from the same sample are listed, as sequenced in a study of blood T cell repertoires in COVID-19. Libraries were prepared by immunoSEQ multiplex PCR; TCRdb keeps only in-frame clonotypes and omits some of them. The repertoire holds hundreds of thousands of clones, with more than 75% as singletons. Sequencing was performed on peripheral blood. These receptors were taken from a man aged 45 to 65 with acute or convalescent COVID-19.

Regarding this clone: In the same sample, other DNA sequences code for this CDR3. This rearrangement joins TRBV30 to TRBJ2-7; a weak D match, TRBD2 (5 bases). The CDR3 loop spans 13 amino acids. V was clipped by 2 bases and J by 3 bases, with 11 bases between them. Germline V gives CDR1 GTSNPN, CDR2 SVGIG (reference sequence). Here the CDR3 reads CAWSRSAGYEQYF. CDR3 coding DNA: TGTGCCTGGAGTAGGAGCGCGGGCTACGAGCAGTACTTC.

The rearrangement links TRBV5-8 to TRBJ1-2, with D tentatively TRBD1 (6 bases). Germline CDR1 and CDR2: SGHTS and YDEGEE. Trimming stripped 1 base from V and 2 bases from J, with 15 bases between. The CDR3 has 16 residues. CDR3 residues: CASSLFHQGSNYGYTF. DNA for the CDR3: TGTGCCAGCAGCTTGTTTCACCAGGGGTCAAACTATGGCTACACCTTC.

The V call is TRBV11-2, the J call TRBJ2-7; no firm D call. The CDR3 runs 12 residues. Germline V gene sequence: CDR1 SGHAT, CDR2 FQNNGV. Trimming cost V 0 bases and J 3 bases, with 3 bases left between them. The CDR3 protein is CASSLDLYEQYF. For the CDR3, the DNA is TGTGCCAGCAGCTTAGATCTCTACGAGCAGTACTTC.

The chain joins TRBV6-1 to TRBJ2-3; 13 bases align to TRBD2. This CDR3 has 17 amino acids. Germline trimming cut 4 bases from V and 4 bases from J; bases unmatched to any gene: 8. Germline lookup yields CDR1 MNHNS and CDR2 SASEGT. The chain's CDR3 is CASSAIPTSGGADTQYF. The CDR3 DNA follows: TGTGCCAGCAGTGCCATTCCTACTAGCGGGGGGGCAGATACGCAGTATTTT.

This chain connects TRBV30 to TRBJ2-7; the D is unclear. Trimming cost V 2 bases and J 1 base, with 3 bases left between them. Germline CDR1 and CDR2: GTSNPN and SVGIG (reference sequence). The CDR3 spans 11 residues. CDR3 residues: CAWSLSYEQYF. CDR3 nucleotides: TGTGCCTGGAGTCTGTCCTACGAGCAGTACTTC.

The chain carries TRBV29-1 and TRBJ2-7; D not certain. CDR1 is SQVTM, CDR2 ANQGSEA, per germline. V lost 4 bases and J lost 0, with 4 bases in between. The CDR3 has 11 amino acids. CDR3 region: CSVGSSYEQYF. Here the CDR3 DNA reads TGCAGCGTTGGCAGCTCCTACGAGCAGTACTTC.

The chain combines TRBV5-1 with TRBJ1-1; D is undetermined. The CDR3 consists of 14 residues. Germline V gives CDR1 SGHRS, CDR2 YFSETQ. Between the trimmed V and J ends, which lost 4 bases and 0 bases, there was a span of 10 bases. CDR3 in DNA: TGCGCCAGCAGCCTCTTAGTAATGAACACTGAAGCTTTCTTT. Protein sequence: CASSLLVMNTEAFF.

V gene TRBV5-1 combines with J gene TRBJ1-4; TRBD1 agrees at 7 bases. The CDR3 length is 15 residues. Germline V lookup: CDR1 SGHRS, CDR2 YFSETQ. J was trimmed by 8 bases and V by 1 base; bases with no gene match: 8. The CDR3 region is CASSLRGGAEEKLFF. CDR3 in DNA: TGCGCCAGCAGCTTGCGAGGGGGCGCGGAAGAAAAACTGTTTTTT. The entire variable domain, with the rest obtained from reference TRBV5-1 and TRBJ1-4, is as follows: KAGVTQTPRYLIKTRGQQVTLSCSPISGHRSVSWYQQTPGQGLQFLFEYFSETQRNKGNFPGRFSGRQFSNSRSEMNVSTLELGDSALYLCASSLRGGAEEKLFFGSGTQLSVL.